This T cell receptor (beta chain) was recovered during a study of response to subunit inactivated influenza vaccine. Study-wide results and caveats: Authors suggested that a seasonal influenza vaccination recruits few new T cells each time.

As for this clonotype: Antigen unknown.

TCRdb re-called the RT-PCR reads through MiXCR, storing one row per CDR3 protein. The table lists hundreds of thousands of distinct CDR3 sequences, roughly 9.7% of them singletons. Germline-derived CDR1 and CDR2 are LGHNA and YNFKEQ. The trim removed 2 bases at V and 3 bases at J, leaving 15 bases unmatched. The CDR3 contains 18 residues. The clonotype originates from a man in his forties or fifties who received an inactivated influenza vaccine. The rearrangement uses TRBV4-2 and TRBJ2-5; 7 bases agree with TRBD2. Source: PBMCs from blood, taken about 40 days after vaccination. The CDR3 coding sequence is TGTGCCAGCAGCCAATTCGGATCTTCCGCTAGCGGAGAAGAGACCCAGTACTTC. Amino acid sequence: CASSQFGSSASGEETQYF.